This T cell receptor beta chain stems from a study of shared clonotypes between healthy human individuals. The germline gives CDR1 GTSNPN, CDR2 SVGIG (reference sequence). V was clipped by 0 bases and J by 0 bases, with 10 bases between them. CDR3 length equals 15 residues. An even split of each subset's genomic DNA across several immunoSEQ plates was performed. The assay was immunoSEQ multiplex PCR, and TCRdb's table has in-frame clones only and misses some. The data contain 450,000 to 500,000 clones, over 70% of them singletons. All participating donors were Caucasian adults from Nashville, Tennessee.

This clonotype was obtained from a middle-aged woman in good health. Some clones in this sample may be carry-over from other donors' samples. J is TRBJ2-3 and V is TRBV30; a possible D gene is TRBD2 (5 bases). Sequenced input: PBMCs. The CDR3 region is CAWSVSGGSTDTQYF. The CDR3 DNA follows: TGTGCCTGGAGTGTGAGCGGAGGAAGCACAGATACGCAGTATTTT.